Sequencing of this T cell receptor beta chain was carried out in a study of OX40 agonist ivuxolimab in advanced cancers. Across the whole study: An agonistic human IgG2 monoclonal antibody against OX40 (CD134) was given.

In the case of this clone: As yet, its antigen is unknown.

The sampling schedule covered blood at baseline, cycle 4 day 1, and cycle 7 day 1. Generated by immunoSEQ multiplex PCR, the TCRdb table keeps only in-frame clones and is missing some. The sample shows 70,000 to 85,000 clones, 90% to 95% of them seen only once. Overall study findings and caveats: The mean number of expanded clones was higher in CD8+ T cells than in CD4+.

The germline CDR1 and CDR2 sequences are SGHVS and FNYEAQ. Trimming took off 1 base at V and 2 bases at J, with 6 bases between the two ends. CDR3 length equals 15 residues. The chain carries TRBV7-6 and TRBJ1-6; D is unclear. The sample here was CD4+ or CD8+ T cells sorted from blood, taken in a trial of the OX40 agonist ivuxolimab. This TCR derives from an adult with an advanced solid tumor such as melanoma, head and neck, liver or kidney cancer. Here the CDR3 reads CASSLGSAYNSPLHF. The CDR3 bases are TGTGCCAGCAGCTTAGGAAGCGCCTATAATTCACCCCTCCACTTT.